This TCR beta chain was profiled in a study of shared clonotypes between healthy human individuals. As for this clone: Its antigen is not identified.

Study-wide results and caveats: Relative to their counterparts shared across all four donors, non-shared clonotypes exhibited diminished generation probabilities.

It was around 180 ng DNA, 31,000 or so T cell genomes, that sorted-subset replicate PCRs used. Libraries were prepared by immunoSEQ multiplex PCR; TCRdb keeps only in-frame clonotypes and omits some of them. The sample carries millions of clones, roughly 93% recorded once. Deletions cut 8 bases from V and 2 bases from J, with 5 bases between. The V gene's germline CDR1 is DFQATT and CDR2 SNEGSKA (reference sequence). The CDR3 is 10 residues long. The sequenced sample consisted of naive CD4+ T cells from PBMCs. Indicated subset: CD45RA+ positively selected. The sequence came from a man aged 18 to 29 in good health. Some clones in this sample may be carry-over from other donors' samples. The V gene is TRBV20-1, the J gene TRBJ2-3; D gene uncertain. CDR3 sequence reads: CSPSTDTQYF. In DNA form, the CDR3 reads TGCAGTCCCTCCACAGATACGCAGTATTTT.